The T cell receptor (beta chain) under discussion was sequenced for a study of blood T cell repertoires in COVID-19 (dated by TCRdb to the early 2020s). For the study in its entirety: Samples from collaborators originated in the United States, Italy and Spain and spanned both the acute and convalescent phases of COVID-19. The material from the prospective study consisted of cDNA or gDNA derived from T cells, B-cell-depleted T cells, or PBMCs. Subjects who had been exposed to COVID-19, were actively infected with it, or had recovered from it provided the deeply sampled blood TCRbeta repertoires that made up the dataset. The repertoires were released in a freely available public database intended as a resource for research on the immune response to SARS-CoV-2. Samples came from the ongoing ImmuneRACE study (first 160 participants) plus 1,254 subjects from 6 global collaborators. Nearly every sample came with metadata listing a de-identified subject ID, COVID-19 status, age in years and sex. Where available, HLA class I and class II types were obtained from metadata supplied by the sample provider rather than from assay-based typing. Results the study describes overall, beyond this receptor: Clinical and demographic metadata were provided uncurated, with the amount varying by source and participant.

The germline V gene (reference sequence) yields LGHDT for CDR1 and YNNKEL for CDR2. Between the V and J ends, shortened by 3 bases and 11 bases respectively, the junction contains 14 bases. Spanning cysteine to phenylalanine, the CDR3 consists of 12 amino acids. Left in the record is the CDR3 DNA by itself, 36 bases read in frame from the first base. TCRbeta CDR3 regions were amplified from genomic DNA by means of the immunoSEQ Assay, a bias-controlled multiplex PCR. On the study's bioinformatics: The number of nucleated cells in each sample was estimated from the amplification of reference gene primers within the assay. To quantify the absolute abundance of each unique TCRbeta CDR3 rearrangement, sequence reads were collapsed and filtered. Productive Simpson clonality was computed per sample as the square root of Simpson's diversity index over productive rearrangements. The clones in this table, taken by TCRdb from immuneACCESS, are in-frame only. Not every clone is retained; where verified, under half of the shortfall comes from an unresolved V gene, and the cause of the rest is unknown. D and trimming come from the DNA, and the V and J calls and clone size come from that table. This sample has about 140,000 clones in its table, and 75% to 90% of those were observed once. Together, the top ten hold over 9.5% of the sample.

Each collaborating institution followed its own protocols to collect whole blood in K2EDTA tubes. For TCRbeta analysis, collaborator samples were shipped as frozen whole blood, as isolated PBMCs, or as DNA extracted from either sample type. To note about this clone: The target of this receptor is not known. There are no base qualities to consult, and no much larger clone falls within one base.

The chain employs TRBV3-1 (or the pseudogene TRBV3-2) and TRBJ2-7; the D gene is possibly TRBD1, with 6 bases matching. The clonotype comes from a man in his 60s with active or convalescent COVID-19. Sample: peripheral blood. CDR3 protein: CASSHLQGAEYF. In nucleotides, the sequence is TGTGCCAGCAGCCATTTACAGGGAGCAGAGTACTTC.